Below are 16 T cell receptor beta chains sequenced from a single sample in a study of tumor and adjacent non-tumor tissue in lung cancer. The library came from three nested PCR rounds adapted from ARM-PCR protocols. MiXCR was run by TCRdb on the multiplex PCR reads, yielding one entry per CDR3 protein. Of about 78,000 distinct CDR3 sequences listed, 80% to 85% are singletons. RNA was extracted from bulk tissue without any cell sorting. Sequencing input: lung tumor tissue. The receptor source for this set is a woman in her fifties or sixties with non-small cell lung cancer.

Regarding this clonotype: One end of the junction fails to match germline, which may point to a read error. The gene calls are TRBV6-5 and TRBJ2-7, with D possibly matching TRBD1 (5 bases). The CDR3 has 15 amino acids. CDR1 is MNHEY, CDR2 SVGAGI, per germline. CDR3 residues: CASSSEFRVWYEQHF. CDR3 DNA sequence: TGTGCCAGCAGTTCAGAGTTCAGGGTATGGTACGAGCAGCACTTC.

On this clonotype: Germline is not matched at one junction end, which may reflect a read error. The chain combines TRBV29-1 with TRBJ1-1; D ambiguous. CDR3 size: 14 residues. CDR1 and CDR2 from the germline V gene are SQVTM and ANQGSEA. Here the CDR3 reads CSVEDPIMNTGAFF. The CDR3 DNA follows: TGCAGCGTTGAGGATCCGATAATGAACACTGGAGCTTTCTTT.

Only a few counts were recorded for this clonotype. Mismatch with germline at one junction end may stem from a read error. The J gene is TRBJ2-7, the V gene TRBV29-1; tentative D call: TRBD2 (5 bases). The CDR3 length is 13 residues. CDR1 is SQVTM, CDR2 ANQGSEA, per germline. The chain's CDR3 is CSVEGTTNNDQYF. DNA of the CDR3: TGCAGCGTTGAAGGGACGACTAACAACGATCAGTACTTC.

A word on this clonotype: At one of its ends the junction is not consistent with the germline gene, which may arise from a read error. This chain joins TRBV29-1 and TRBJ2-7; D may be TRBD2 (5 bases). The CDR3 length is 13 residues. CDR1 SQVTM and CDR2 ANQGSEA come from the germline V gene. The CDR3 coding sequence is TGTAGCGTTGAAGGGATAACTAACAACGAGCAGTACTTC. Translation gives CSVEGITNNEQYF.

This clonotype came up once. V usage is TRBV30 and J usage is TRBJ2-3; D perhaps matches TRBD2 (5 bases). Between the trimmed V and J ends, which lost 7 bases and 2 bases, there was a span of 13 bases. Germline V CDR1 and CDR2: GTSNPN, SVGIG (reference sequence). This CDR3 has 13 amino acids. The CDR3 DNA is TGTGCCTCAAATCGGGATCTCACAGATACGCAGTATTTT. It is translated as CASNRDLTDTQYF.

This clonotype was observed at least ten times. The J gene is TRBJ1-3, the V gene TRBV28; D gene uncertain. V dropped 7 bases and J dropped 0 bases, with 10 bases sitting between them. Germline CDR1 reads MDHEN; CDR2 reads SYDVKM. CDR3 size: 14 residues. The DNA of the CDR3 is TGTGCCAGCAAATTGGACGCCTCTGGAAACACCATATATTTT. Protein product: CASKLDASGNTIYF.

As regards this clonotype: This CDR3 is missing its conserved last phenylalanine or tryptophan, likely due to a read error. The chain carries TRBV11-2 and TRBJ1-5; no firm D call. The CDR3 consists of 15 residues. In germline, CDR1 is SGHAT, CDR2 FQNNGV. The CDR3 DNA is TGTACCAGTAGCTTAGCGGGTCGAGGCAATCAGCCCCAGCATCTT. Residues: CTSSLAGRGNQPQHL.

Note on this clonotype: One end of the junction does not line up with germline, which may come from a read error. CDR3 nucleotides: TGCAGTGCTAGCGCAGGGTCTGTGTCTAGAAACAGCATATATTTT. It yields the protein CSASAGSVSRNSIYF. The rearrangement uses TRBV20-1 and TRBJ1-3; possible D gene TRBD1, 5 bases. CDR1 and CDR2 from the germline V gene are DFQATT and SNEGSKA (reference sequence). This CDR3 contains 15 residues.

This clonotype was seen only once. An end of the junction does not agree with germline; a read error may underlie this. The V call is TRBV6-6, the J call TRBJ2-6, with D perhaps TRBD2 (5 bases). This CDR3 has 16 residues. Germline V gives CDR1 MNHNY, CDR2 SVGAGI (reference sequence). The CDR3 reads CASTEEAYSGANVLTF. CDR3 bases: TGTGCTAGCACCGAGGAGGCGTACTCTGGGGCCAACGTCCTGACTTTC.

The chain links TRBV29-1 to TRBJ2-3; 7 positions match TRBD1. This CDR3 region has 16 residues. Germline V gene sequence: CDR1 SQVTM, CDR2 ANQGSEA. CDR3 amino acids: CGDEPLDREWGDTQYF. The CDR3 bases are TGCGGCGATGAACCCCTCGACAGGGAATGGGGAGATACGCAGTATTTT.

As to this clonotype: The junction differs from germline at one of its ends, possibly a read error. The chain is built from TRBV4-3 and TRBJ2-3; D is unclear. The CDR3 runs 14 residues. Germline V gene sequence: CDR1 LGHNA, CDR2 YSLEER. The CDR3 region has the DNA TGCGCCAGCAGCCAGGAGCATTTCACAGATACGCATTATTTT. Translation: CASSQEHFTDTHYF.

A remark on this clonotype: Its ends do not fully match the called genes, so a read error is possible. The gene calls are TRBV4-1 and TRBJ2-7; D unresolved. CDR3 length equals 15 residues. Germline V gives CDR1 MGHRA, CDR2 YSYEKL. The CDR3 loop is CTSSQGAGSAYEQYF. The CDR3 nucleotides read TGCACCAGCAGCCAAGGAGCAGGAAGTGCCTACGAGCAGTACTTC.

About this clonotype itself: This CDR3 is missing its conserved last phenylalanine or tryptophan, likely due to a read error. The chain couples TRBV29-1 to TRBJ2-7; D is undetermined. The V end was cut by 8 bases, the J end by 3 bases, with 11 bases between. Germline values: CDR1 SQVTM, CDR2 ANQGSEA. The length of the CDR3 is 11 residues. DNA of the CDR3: TGCAGCTTTCACGGTGTCTACGAGCAGTACATC. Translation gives CSFHGVYEQYI.

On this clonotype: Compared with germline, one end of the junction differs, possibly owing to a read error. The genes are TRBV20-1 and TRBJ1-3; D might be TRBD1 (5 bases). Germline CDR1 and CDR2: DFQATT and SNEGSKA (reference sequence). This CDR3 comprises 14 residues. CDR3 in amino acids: CIARKGLQGKTIYF. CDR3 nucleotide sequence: TGCATTGCTCGAAAGGGCTTGCAGGGAAAGACCATATATTTT.

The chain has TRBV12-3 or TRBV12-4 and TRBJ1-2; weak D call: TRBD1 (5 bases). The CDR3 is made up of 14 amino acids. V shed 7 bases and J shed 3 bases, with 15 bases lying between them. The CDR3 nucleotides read TGTGCCAGCAACTCGGGGGGGGGAGACTATGGCTACACCTTC. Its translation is CASNSGGGDYGYTF.

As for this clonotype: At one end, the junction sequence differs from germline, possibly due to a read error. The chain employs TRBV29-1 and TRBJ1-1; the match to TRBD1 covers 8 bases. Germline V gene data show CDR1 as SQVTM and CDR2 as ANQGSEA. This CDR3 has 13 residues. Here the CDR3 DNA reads TGCAGCATTGGGGAGGGGACAGGAACTGATGCTTTCTTT. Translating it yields CSIGEGTGTDAFF.